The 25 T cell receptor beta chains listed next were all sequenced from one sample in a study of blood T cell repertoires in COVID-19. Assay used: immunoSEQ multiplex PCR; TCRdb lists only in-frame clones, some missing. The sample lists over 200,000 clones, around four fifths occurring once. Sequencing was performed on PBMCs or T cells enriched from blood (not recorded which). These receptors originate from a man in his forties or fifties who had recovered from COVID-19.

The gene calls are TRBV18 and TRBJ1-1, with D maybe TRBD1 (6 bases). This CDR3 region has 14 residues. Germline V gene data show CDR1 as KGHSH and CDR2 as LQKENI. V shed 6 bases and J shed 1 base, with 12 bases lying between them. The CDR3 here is CASSPSTGNTEAFF. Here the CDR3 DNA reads TGTGCCAGCTCCCCCTCGACAGGGAACACTGAAGCTTTCTTT.

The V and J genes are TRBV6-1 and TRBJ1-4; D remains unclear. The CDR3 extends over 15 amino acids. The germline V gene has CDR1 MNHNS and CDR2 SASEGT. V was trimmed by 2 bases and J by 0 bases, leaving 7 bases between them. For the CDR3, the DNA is TGTGCCAGCAGTGAACACGGGGCAACTAATGAAAAACTGTTTTTT. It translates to CASSEHGATNEKLFF.

CDR3 residues: CASSPSKQGSGYTF. In nucleotides, the CDR3 is TGTGCCAGCAGTCCTTCCAAACAGGGAAGTGGCTACACCTTC. The chain employs TRBV27 and TRBJ1-2, with TRBD1 as a possible D gene (6 bases). Looked up from germline, CDR1 is MNHEY and CDR2 is SMNVEV (reference sequence). The CDR3 is 14 amino acids. With 5 bases removed from V and 7 bases from J, the gap between germline ends came to 17 bases.

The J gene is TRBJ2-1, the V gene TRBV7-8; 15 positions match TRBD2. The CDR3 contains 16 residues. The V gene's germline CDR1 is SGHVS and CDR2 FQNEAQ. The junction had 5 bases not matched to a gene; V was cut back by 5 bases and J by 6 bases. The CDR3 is CASSPGTSGRINEQFF. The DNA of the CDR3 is TGTGCCAGCAGCCCAGGGACTAGCGGGAGGATCAATGAGCAGTTCTTC.

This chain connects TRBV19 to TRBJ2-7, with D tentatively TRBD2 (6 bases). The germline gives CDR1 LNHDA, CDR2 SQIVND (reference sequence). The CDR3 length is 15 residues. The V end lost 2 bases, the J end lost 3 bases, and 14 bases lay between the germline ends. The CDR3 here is CASSIRGLGGYEQYF. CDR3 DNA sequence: TGTGCCAGTAGTATACGGGGGTTGGGGGGCTACGAGCAGTACTTC.

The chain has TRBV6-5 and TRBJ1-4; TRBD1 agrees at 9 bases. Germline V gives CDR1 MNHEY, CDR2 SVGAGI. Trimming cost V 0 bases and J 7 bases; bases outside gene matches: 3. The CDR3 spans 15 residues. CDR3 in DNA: TGTGCCAGCAGTTACTCGGACAGGGGTGGTGAAAAACTGTTTTTT. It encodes CASSYSDRGGEKLFF.

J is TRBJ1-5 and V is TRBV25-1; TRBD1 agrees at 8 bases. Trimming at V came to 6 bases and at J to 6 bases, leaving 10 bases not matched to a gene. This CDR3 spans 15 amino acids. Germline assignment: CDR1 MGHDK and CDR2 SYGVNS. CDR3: CASSPGTGIGQPQHF. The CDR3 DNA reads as TGTGCCAGCAGCCCCGGGACAGGTATAGGTCAGCCCCAGCATTTT.

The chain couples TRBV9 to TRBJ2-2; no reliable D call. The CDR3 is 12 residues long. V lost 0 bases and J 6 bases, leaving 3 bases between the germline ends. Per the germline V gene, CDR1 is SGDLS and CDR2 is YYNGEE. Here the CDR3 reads CASSVAAGELFF. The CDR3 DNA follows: TGTGCCAGCAGCGTAGCGGCCGGGGAGCTGTTTTTT.

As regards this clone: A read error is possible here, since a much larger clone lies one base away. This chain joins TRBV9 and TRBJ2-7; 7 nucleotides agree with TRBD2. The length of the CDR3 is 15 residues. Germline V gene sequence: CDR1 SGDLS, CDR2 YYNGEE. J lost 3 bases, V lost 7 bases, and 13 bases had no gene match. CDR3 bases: TGTGCCAGCGGGTGGGAGGGCGCGGGTATCTACGAGCAGTACTTC. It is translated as CASGWEGAGIYEQYF. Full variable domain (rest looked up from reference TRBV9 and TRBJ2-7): DSGVTQTPKHLITATGQRVTLRCSPRSGDLSVYWYQQSLDQGLQFLIQYYNGEERAKGNILERFSAQQFPDLHSELNLSSLELGDSALYFCASGWEGAGIYEQYFGPGTRLTVT.

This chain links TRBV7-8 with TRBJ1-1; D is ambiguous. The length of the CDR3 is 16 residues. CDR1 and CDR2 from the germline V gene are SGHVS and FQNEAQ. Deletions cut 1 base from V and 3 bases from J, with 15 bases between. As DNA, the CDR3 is TGTGCCAGCAGCTTAGTTCGGAGGCTCGGGTACACTGAAGCTTTCTTT. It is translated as CASSLVRRLGYTEAFF.

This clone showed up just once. CDR3 region: CASSTYLAGIYNEQFF. The DNA of the CDR3 is TGTGCCAGCTCTACATATCTAGCGGGAATCTACAATGAGCAGTTCTTC. This rearrangement joins TRBV9 to TRBJ2-1, with 9 bases lining up with TRBD2. Trimming took 7 bases from V and 3 from J; bases not matched to a gene: 11. The CDR3 contains 16 residues. The germline V gene encodes CDR1 SGDLS and CDR2 YYNGEE. The full variable domain, in which reference TRBV9 and TRBJ2-1 provide the parts outside the CDR3, is DSGVTQTPKHLITATGQRVTLRCSPRSGDLSVYWYQQSLDQGLQFLIQYYNGEERAKGNILERFSAQQFPDLHSELNLSSLELGDSALYFCASSTYLAGIYNEQFFGPGTRLTVL.

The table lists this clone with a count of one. The CDR3 protein is CASGRAAREDTQYF. The CDR3 coding sequence is TGTGCTAGTGGGCGGGCCGCGCGAGAAGATACGCAGTATTTT. The chain has TRBV12-5 and TRBJ2-3; tentative D call: TRBD2 (5 bases). Germline CDR1 and CDR2: LGHNT and FRNRAP. Trimming removed 6 bases from V and 5 bases from J, with 15 bases in between. This CDR3 contains 14 residues. Supplemented by reference TRBV12-5 and TRBJ2-3, the full variable domain reads DARVTQTPRHKVTEMGQEVTMRCQPILGHNTVFWYRQTMMQGLELLAYFRNRAPLDDSGMPKDRFSAEMPDATLATLKIQPSEPRDSAVYFCASGRAAREDTQYFGPGTRLTVL.

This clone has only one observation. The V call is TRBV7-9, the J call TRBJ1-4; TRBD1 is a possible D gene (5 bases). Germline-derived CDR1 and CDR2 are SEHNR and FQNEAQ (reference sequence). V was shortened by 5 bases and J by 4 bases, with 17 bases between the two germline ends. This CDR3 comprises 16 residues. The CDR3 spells CASSLKTQGLNEKLFF. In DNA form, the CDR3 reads TGTGCCAGCAGCCTCAAAACCCAGGGACTTAATGAAAAACTGTTTTTT.

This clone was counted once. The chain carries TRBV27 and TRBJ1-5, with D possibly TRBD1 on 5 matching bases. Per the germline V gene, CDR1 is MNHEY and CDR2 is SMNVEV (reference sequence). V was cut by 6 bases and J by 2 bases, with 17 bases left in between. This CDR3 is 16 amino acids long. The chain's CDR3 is CASRGEGGLRNQPQHF. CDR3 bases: TGTGCCAGCAGGGGGGAGGGAGGGTTGCGCAATCAGCCCCAGCATTTT.

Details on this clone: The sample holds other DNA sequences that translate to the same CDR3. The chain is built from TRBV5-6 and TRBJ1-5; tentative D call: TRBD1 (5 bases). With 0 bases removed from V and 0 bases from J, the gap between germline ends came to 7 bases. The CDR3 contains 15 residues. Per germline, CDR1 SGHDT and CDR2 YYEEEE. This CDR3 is CASSLGQYSNQPQHF. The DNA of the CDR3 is TGTGCCAGCAGCTTGGGACAGTATAGCAATCAGCCCCAGCATTTT.

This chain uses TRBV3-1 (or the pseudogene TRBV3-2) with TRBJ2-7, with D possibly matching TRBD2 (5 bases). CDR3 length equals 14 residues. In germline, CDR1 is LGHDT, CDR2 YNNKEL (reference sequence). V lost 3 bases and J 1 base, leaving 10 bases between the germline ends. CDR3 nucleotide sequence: TGTGCCAGCAGCCACCTCGGGGAGTCCTACGAGCAGTACTTC. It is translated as CASSHLGESYEQYF.

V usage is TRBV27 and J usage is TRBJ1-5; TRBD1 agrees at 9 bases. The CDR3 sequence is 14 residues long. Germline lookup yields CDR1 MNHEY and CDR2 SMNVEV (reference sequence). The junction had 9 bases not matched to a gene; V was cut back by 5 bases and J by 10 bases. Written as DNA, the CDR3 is TGTGCCAGCAGTCCTGGACAGGGGAACCGTCCCCAGCATTTT. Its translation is CASSPGQGNRPQHF.

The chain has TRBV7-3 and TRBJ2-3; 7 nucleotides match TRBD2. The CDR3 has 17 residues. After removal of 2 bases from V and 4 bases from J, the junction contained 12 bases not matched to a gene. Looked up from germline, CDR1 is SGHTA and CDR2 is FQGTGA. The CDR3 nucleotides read TGTGCCAGCAGCTTAGTTGGCGGGAGCCCGCTCGCAGATACGCAGTATTTT. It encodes CASSLVGGSPLADTQYF.

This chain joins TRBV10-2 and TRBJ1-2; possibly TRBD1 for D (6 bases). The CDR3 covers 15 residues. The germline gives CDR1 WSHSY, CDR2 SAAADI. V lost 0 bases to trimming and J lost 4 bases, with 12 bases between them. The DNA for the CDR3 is TGCGCCAGCAGTGAGTCGGGGGGGCAGTCCTATGGCTACACCTTC. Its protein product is CASSESGGQSYGYTF.

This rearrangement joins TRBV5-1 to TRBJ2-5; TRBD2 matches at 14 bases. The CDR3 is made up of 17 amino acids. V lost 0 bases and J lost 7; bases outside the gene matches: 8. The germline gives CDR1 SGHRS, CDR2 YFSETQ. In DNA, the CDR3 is TGCGCCAGCAGCTTGGCCGGGACTAGCGGGAGTGAGGGGACCCAGTACTTC. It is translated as CASSLAGTSGSEGTQYF.

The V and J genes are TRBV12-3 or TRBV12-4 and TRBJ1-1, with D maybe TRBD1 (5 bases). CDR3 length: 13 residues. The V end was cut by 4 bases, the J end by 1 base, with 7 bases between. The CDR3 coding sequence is TGTGCCAGCAGTTATCAGGGGAACACTGAAGCTTTCTTT. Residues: CASSYQGNTEAFF.

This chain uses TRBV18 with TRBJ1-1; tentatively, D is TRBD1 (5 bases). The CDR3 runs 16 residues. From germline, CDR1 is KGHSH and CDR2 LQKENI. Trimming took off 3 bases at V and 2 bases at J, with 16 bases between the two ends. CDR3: CASSPFTGGGNTEAFF. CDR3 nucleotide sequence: TGTGCCAGCTCACCGTTTACCGGGGGGGGAAACACTGAAGCTTTCTTT.

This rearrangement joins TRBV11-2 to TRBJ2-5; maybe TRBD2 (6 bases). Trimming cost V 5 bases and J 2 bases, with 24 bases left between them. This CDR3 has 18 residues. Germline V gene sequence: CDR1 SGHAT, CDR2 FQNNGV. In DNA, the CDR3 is TGTGCCAGCAGCCAACTAGCCCCCAGGCGGTTCCTACAAGAGACCCAGTACTTC. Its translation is CASSQLAPRRFLQETQYF. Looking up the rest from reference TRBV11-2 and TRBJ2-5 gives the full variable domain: EAGVAQSPRYKIIEKRQSVAFWCNPISGHATLYWYQQILGQGPKLLIQFQNNGVVDDSQLPKDRFSAERLKGVDSTLKIQPAKLEDSAVYLCASSQLAPRRFLQETQYFGPGTRLLVL.

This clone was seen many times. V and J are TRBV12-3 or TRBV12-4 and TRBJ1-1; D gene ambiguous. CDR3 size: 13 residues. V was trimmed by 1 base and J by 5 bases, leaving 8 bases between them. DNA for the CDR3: TGTGCCAGCAGTTTAGAAACCAGAACTGAAGCTTTCTTT. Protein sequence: CASSLETRTEAFF.

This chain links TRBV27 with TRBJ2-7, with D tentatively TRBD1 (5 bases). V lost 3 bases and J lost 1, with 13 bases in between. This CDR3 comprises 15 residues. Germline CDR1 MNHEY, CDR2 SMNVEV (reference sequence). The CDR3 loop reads CASSLAGINSYEQYF. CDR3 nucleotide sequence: TGTGCCAGCAGTTTGGCAGGGATCAATTCCTACGAGCAGTACTTC.